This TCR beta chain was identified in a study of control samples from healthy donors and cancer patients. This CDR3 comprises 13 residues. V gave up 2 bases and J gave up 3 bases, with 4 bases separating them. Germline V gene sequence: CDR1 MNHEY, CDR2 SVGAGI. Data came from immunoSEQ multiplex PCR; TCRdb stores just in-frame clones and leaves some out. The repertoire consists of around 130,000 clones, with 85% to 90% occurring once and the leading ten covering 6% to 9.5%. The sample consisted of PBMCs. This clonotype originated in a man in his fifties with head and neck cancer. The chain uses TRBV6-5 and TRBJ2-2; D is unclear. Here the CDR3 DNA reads TGTGCCAGCAGTTACGGGGACACCGGGGAGCTGTTTTTT. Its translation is CASSYGDTGELFF.